This T cell receptor (beta chain) was observed in a study of shared clonotypes between healthy human individuals. CD8 cells classed as naive were CD45RO-negative and positively selected for CCR7, excluding terminally differentiated effector memory CD45RA+ cells. There were only Caucasian adults among the donors, and all lived in Nashville, Tennessee. This clone was recorded once. V dropped 8 bases and J dropped 3 bases, with 14 bases sitting between them. The CDR3 has 14 amino acids. CDR1 is SGHNT and CDR2 is YYREEE in the germline V gene (reference sequence). Method: immunoSEQ multiplex PCR; TCRdb's copy keeps in-frame clones and lacks some. In the table there are around 2.1 million clones, roughly 91% of which are singletons.

The chain couples TRBV5-4 to TRBJ1-4; D is unresolved. This sequence was found in a man in his late teens or twenties in good health. Some clones in this sample may be carry-over from other donors' samples. Sample: naive CD8+ T cells from PBMCs. Here the CDR3 DNA reads TGTGCCAGTGGAGACATAGGATCTAATGAAAAACTGTTTTTT. Its translation: CASGDIGSNEKLFF.